This is a list of T cell receptor beta chains from one sample in a study of CD8 T cells in Susac syndrome. TCRdb re-analysed the immunoSEQ multiplex PCR reads in MiXCR, keeping a single row per CDR3 protein. This sample has about 73,000 distinct CDR3 sequences, with just under 95% found just once. The sample consisted of CD8+ T cells from PBMCs. The source is a human donor with multiple sclerosis. Both conserved end residues are part of each CDR3. Fields, in order: V gene, J gene, D gene, clone size, CDR3 DNA, CDR3 protein. D genes are given only for firm matches. Some rows mark clone size as missing; the rest say once, few, many or name a class of expanded clone.

v_call: TRBV4-1
j_call: TRBJ1-1
d_call: -
clone_size: -
cdr3_nt: TGCGCCAGCAGCCAAGAACCAGGGTTGGCGCACATGAACACTGAAGCTTTCTTT
cdr3_aa: CASSQEPGLAHMNTEAFF

v_call: TRBV5-4
j_call: TRBJ2-7
d_call: TRBD2
clone_size: -
cdr3_nt: TGTGCCAGCAGCTTCCCACCTCGACTAGCGGGTACCTACGAGCAGTACTTC
cdr3_aa: CASSFPPRLAGTYEQYF

v_call: TRBV2
j_call: TRBJ2-2
d_call: -
clone_size: few
cdr3_nt: TGTGCCAGCAGTGGCGGCGAAACCGGGGAGCTGTTTTTT
cdr3_aa: CASSGGETGELFF

v_call: TRBV12-3/TRBV12-4
j_call: TRBJ2-3
d_call: -
clone_size: -
cdr3_nt: TGTGCCAGCAGTTTAGGGGCTAGCACAGATACGCAGTATTTT
cdr3_aa: CASSLGASTDTQYF

v_call: TRBV7-9
j_call: TRBJ2-7
d_call: -
clone_size: -
cdr3_nt: TGTGCCAGCAGCTTACCTTCGGGAGCCAGGAAGGGCGAGCAGTACTTC
cdr3_aa: CASSLPSGARKGEQYF

v_call: TRBV19
j_call: TRBJ2-7
d_call: -
clone_size: -
cdr3_nt: TGTGCCAGTAGTATAGCTGCAGGAACCGCCTACGAGCAGTACTTC
cdr3_aa: CASSIAAGTAYEQYF

v_call: TRBV30
j_call: TRBJ1-2
d_call: TRBD1
clone_size: -
cdr3_nt: TGTGCCTGGAGTGTTGGGACAGCCTATTATGGCTACACCTTC
cdr3_aa: CAWSVGTAYYGYTF

v_call: TRBV20-1
j_call: TRBJ1-5
d_call: TRBD1
clone_size: -
cdr3_nt: TGCAGTGCTAGTGACAGGGGGCGATGGAGCAATCAGCCCCAGCATTTT
cdr3_aa: CSASDRGRWSNQPQHF

v_call: TRBV5-1
j_call: TRBJ1-2
d_call: -
clone_size: -
cdr3_nt: TGCGCCAGCAGCGAAGGCGACGCTAACTATGGCTACACCTTC
cdr3_aa: CASSEGDANYGYTF

v_call: TRBV7-9
j_call: TRBJ1-1
d_call: -
clone_size: -
cdr3_nt: TGTGCCAGCAGCCCCCTCCTGGTGAACACTGAAGCTTTCTTT
cdr3_aa: CASSPLLVNTEAFF

v_call: TRBV7-9
j_call: TRBJ1-5
d_call: TRBD1
clone_size: -
cdr3_nt: TGTGCCAGCAGCTCCCTCAGGACAGGGGGGGAACAGCCCCAGCATTTT
cdr3_aa: CASSSLRTGGEQPQHF

v_call: TRBV3-1
j_call: TRBJ2-2
d_call: -
clone_size: -
cdr3_nt: TGTGCCAGCAGCCAACAGGGGCGGCGGACCGGGGAGCTGTTTTTT
cdr3_aa: CASSQQGRRTGELFF

v_call: TRBV4-1
j_call: TRBJ1-5
d_call: -
clone_size: -
cdr3_nt: TGCGCCAGCAGCCAAGATGCAGGGTATACCCAGCCCCAGCATTTT
cdr3_aa: CASSQDAGYTQPQHF

v_call: TRBV20-1
j_call: TRBJ1-3
d_call: -
clone_size: -
cdr3_nt: TGCAGTGCTAGAGATCCCGGGACGATGGGTGGAAACACCATATATTTT
cdr3_aa: CSARDPGTMGGNTIYF

v_call: TRBV2
j_call: TRBJ2-7
d_call: -
clone_size: -
cdr3_nt: TGTGCCAGCAGTCCTCCTCCGGGCTACCTCGAGCAGTACTTC
cdr3_aa: CASSPPPGYLEQYF

v_call: TRBV5-4
j_call: TRBJ1-1
d_call: -
clone_size: -
cdr3_nt: TGTGCCAGCAGCTACTTACAGAAGAACACTGAAGCTTTCTTT
cdr3_aa: CASSYLQKNTEAFF

v_call: TRBV3-1
j_call: TRBJ1-2
d_call: TRBD1
clone_size: once
cdr3_nt: TGTGCCAGCAGCCAAGACCGGGACAGATACCTAAACTATGGCTACACCTTC
cdr3_aa: CASSQDRDRYLNYGYTF